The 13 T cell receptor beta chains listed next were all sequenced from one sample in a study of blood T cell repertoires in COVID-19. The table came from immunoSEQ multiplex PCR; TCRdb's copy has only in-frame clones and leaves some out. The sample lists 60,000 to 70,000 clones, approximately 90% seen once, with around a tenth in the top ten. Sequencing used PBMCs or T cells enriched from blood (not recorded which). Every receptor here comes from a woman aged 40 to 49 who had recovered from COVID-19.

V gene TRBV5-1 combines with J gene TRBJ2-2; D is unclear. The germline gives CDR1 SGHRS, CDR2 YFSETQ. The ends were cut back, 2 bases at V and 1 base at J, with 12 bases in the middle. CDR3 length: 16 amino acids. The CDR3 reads CASSLIPGRNTGELFF. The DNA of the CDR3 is TGCGCCAGCAGCTTAATCCCCGGTAGGAACACCGGGGAGCTGTTTTTT.

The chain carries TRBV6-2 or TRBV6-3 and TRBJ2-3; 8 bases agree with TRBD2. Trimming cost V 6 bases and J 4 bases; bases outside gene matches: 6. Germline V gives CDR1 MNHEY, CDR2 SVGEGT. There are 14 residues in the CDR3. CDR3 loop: CASSQGLAADTQYF. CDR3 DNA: TGTGCCAGCAGCCAAGGACTAGCTGCAGATACGCAGTATTTT.

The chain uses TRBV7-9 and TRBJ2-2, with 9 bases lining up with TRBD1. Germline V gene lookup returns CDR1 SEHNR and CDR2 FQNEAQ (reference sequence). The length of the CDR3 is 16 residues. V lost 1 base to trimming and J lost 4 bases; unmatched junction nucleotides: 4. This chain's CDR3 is CASSLGTGVPTGELFF. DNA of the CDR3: TGTGCCAGCAGCTTAGGGACAGGGGTTCCCACCGGGGAGCTGTTTTTT. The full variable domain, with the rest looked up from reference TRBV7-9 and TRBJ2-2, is DTGVSQNPRHKITKRGQNVTFRCDPISEHNRLYWYRQTLGQGPEFLTYFQNEAQLEKSRLLSDRFSAERPKGSFSTLEIQRTEQGDSAMYLCASSLGTGVPTGELFFGEGSRLTVL.

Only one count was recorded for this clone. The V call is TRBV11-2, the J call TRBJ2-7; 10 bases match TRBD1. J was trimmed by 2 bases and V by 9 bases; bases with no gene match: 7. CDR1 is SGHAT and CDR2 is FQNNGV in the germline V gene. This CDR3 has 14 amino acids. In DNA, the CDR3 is TGTGCCAGTTATGGGACAGGGGAACCCTACGAGCAGTACTTC. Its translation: CASYGTGEPYEQYF. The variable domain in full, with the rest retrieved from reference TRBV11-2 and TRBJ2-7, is EAGVAQSPRYKIIEKRQSVAFWCNPISGHATLYWYQQILGQGPKLLIQFQNNGVVDDSQLPKDRFSAERLKGVDSTLKIQPAKLEDSAVYLCASYGTGEPYEQYFGPGTRLTVT.

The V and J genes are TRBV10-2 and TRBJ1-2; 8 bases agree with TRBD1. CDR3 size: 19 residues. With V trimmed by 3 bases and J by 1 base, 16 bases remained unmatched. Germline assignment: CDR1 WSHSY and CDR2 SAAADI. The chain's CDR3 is CASSDLPTGRGPVNYGYTF. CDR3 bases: TGCGCCAGCAGTGATCTACCCACCGGCAGGGGGCCCGTTAACTATGGCTACACCTTC.

CDR3 region: CASSIVETAGYTF. The CDR3 DNA follows: TGTGCCAGTAGTATAGTCGAGACAGCTGGCTACACCTTC. The chain is built from TRBV19 and TRBJ1-2; D may be TRBD1 (5 bases). CDR3 size: 13 residues. Germline V lookup: CDR1 LNHDA, CDR2 SQIVND (reference sequence). Trimming removed 1 base at V and 7 bases at J, with 10 bases between.

CDR3 nucleotide sequence: TGTGCCAGCAGCTTAGAGGACAGTGACTACGAGCAGTACTTC. It encodes CASSLEDSDYEQYF. The chain joins TRBV7-6 to TRBJ2-7, with D possibly TRBD1 on 6 matching bases. V was clipped by 1 base and J by 3 bases, with 10 bases between them. CDR1 is SGHVS and CDR2 is FNYEAQ in the germline V gene. The CDR3 extends over 14 amino acids.

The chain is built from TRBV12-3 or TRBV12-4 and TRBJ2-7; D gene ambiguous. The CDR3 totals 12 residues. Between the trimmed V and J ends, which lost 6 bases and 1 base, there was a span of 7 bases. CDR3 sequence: CASSVSSYEQYF. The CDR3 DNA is TGTGCCAGCAGCGTGAGTTCCTACGAGCAGTACTTC.

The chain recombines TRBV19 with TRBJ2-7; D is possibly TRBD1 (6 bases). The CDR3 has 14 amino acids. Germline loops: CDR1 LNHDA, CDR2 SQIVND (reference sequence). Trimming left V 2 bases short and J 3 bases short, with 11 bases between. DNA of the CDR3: TGTGCCAGTAGTATATCGACAGGTCGCTACGAGCAGTACTTC. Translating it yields CASSISTGRYEQYF.

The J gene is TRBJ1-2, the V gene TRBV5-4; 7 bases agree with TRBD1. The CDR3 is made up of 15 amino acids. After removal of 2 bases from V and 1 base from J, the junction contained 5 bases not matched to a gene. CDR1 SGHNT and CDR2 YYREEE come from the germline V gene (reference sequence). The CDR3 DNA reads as TGTGCCAGCAGCTTCTGGGACAGAGATAACTATGGCTACACCTTC. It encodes CASSFWDRDNYGYTF.

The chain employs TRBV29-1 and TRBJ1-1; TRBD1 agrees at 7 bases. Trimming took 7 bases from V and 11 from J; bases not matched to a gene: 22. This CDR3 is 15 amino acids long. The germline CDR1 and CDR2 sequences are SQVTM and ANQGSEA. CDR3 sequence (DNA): TGCAGCGCTAACGGAGGGGGCAGGACCGCCTGGGCGGCTTTCTTT. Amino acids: CSANGGGRTAWAAFF. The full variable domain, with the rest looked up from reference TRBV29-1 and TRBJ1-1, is SAVISQKPSRDICQRGTSLTIQCQVDSQVTMMFWYRQQPGQSLTLIATANQGSEATYESGFVIDKFPISRPNLTFSTLTVSNMSPEDSSIYLCSANGGGRTAWAAFFGQGTRLTVV.

The CDR3 DNA follows: TGTGCCAGTAGTCCTACAGGGGGAACTGAAGCTTTCTTT. Translated: CASSPTGGTEAFF. V and J are TRBV19 and TRBJ1-1; TRBD1 agrees at 8 bases. This CDR3 spans 13 amino acids. The V and J ends lost 5 bases and 5 bases, in that order; junction bases with no gene match: 4. Germline CDR1 and CDR2: LNHDA and SQIVND (reference sequence).

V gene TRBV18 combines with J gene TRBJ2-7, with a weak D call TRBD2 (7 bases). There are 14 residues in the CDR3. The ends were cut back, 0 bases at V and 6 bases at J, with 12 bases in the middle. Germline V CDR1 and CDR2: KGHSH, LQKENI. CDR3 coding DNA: TGTGCCAGCTCACCACCGCTGGGGGGGCGCGAGCAGTACTTC. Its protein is CASSPPLGGREQYF. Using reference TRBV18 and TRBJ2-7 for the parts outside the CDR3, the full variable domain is NAGVMQNPRHLVRRRGQEARLRCSPMKGHSHVYWYRQLPEEGLKFMVYLQKENIIDESGMPKERFSAEFPKEGPSILRIQQVVRGDSAAYFCASSPPLGGREQYFGPGTRLTVT.